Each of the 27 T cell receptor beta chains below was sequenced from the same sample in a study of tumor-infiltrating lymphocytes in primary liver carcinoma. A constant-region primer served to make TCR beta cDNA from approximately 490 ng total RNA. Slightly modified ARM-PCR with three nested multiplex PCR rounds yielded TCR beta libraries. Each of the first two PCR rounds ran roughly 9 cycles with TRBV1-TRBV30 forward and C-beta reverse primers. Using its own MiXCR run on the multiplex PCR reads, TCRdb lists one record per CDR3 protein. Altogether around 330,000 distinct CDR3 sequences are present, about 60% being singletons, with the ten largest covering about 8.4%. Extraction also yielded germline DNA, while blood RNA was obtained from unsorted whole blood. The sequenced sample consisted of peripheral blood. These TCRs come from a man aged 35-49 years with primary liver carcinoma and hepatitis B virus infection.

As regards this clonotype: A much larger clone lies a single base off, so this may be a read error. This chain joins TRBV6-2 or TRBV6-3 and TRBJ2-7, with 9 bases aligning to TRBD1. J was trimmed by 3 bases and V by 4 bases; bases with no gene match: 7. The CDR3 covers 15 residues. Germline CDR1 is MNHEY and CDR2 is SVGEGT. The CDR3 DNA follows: TGTGCCAGCAGTTCCAAGCGGGACAGGGTCTACGAGCAGTACTTC. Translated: CASSSKRDRVYEQYF.

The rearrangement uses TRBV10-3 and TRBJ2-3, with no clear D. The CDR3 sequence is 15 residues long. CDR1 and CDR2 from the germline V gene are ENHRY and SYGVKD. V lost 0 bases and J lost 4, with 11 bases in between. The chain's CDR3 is CAISESAVGPDTQYF. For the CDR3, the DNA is TGTGCCATCAGTGAGTCGGCGGTAGGCCCAGATACGCAGTATTTT.

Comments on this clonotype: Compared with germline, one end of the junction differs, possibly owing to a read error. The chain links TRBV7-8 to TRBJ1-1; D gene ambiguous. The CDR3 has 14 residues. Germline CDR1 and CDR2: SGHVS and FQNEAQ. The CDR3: CSSSLKSGGTEAFF. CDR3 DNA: TGTTCCAGCAGCTTAAAGTCTGGAGGCACTGAAGCTTTCTTT.

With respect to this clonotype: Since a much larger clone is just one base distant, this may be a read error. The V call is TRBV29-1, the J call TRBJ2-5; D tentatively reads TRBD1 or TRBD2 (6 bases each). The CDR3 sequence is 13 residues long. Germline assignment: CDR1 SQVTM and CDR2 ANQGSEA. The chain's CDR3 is CSVAPGGSGTQNF. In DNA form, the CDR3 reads TGCAGCGTAGCCCCCGGGGGCTCGGGGACCCAGAACTTC.

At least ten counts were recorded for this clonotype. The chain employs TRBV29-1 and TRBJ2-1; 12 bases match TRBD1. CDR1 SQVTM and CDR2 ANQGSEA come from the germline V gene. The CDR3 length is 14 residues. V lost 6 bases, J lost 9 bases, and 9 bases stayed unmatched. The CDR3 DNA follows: TGCAGCGTGGGGGGACAGGGGGCGACCGGTGAGCAGTTCTTC. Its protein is CSVGGQGATGEQFF.

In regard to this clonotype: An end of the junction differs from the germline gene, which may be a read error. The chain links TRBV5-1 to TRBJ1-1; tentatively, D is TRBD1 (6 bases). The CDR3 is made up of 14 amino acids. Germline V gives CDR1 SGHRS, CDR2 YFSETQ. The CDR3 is CASSLLVGGTEAFF. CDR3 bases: TGTGCCAGCAGCTTGTTGGTAGGGGGCACTGAAGCTTTCTTT.

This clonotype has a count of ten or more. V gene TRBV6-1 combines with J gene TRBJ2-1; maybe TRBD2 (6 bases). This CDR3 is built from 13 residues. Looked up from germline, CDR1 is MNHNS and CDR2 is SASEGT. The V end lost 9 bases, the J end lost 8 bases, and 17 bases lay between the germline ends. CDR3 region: CASWGVWGDEQFF. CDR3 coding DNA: TGTGCCAGTTGGGGGGTCTGGGGCGATGAGCAGTTCTTC.

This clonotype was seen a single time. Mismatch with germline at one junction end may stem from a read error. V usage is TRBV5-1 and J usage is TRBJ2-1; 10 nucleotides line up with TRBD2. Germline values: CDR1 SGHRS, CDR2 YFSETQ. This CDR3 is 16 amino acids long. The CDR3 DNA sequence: TGCGGCAGCAGCCGCGGGGGGACTAGCGCTTACAATGAGCAGTTCTTC. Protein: CGSSRGGTSAYNEQFF.

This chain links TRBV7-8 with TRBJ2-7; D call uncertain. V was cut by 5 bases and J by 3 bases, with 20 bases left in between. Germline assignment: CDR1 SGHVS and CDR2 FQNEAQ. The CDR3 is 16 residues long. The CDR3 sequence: CASSNLMTWASYEQYF. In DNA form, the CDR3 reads TGTGCCAGCAGCAACCTCATGACATGGGCGAGCTACGAGCAGTACTTC.

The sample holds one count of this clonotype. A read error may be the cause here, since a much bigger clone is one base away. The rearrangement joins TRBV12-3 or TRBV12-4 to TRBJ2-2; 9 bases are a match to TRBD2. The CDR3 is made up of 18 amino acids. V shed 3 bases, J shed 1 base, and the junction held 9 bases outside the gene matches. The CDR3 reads CASSFWLAGKGNTGELFF. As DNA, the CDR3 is TGTGCCAGCAGTTTCTGGCTAGCGGGAAAGGGGAACACCGGGGAGCTGTTTTTT.

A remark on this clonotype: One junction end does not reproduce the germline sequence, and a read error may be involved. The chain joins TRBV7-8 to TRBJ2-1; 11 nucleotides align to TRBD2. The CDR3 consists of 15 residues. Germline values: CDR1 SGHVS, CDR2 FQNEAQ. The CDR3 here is CASSFSGRAENEQSF. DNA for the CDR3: TGTGCCAGCAGCTTTAGCGGGAGGGCCGAGAATGAGCAGTCCTTC.

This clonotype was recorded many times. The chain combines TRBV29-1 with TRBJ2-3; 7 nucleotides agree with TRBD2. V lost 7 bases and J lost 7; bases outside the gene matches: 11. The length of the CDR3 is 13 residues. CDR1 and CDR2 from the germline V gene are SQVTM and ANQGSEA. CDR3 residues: CSASGGGQNTQYF. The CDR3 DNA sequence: TGCAGCGCCTCCGGGGGAGGGCAAAATACGCAGTATTTT.

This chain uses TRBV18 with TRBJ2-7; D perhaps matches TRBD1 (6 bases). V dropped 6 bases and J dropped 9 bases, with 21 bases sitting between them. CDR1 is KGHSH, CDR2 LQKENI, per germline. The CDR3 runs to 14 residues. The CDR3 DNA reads TGTGCCAGCTCCCCAGGCCCAGGGGATCGCGTGCAGTACTTC. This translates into CASSPGPGDRVQYF.

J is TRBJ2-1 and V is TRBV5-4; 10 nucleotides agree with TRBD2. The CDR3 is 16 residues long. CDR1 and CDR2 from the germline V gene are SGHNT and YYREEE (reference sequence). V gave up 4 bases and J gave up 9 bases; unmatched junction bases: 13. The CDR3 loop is CASSQPGAGGPTEQFF. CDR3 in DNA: TGTGCCAGCAGCCAACCGGGAGCGGGAGGGCCAACTGAGCAGTTCTTC.

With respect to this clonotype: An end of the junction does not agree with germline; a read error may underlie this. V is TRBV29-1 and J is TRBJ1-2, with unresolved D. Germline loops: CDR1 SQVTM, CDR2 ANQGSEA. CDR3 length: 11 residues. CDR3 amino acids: CSVGGLYGFAF. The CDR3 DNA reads TGCAGCGTTGGCGGACTCTATGGCTTCGCCTTC. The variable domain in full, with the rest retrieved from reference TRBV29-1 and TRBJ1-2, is SAVISQKPSRDICQRGTSLTIQCQVDSQVTMMFWYRQQPGQSLTLIATANQGSEATYESGFVIDKFPISRPNLTFSTLTVSNMSPEDSSIYLCSVGGLYGFAFGSGTRLTVV.

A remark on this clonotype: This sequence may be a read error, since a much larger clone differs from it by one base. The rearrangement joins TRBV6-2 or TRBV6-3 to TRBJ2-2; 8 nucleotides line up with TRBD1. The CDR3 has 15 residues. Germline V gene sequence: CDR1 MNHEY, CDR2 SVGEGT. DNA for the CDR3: TGTGCCAACAGTTTCGCAGGGGGCGGTACCGGGGAGCTGTTTTTT. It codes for CANSFAGGGTGELFF.

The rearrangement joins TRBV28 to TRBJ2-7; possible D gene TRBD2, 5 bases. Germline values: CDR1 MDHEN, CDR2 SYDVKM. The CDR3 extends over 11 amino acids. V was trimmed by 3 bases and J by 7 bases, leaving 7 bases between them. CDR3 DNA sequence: TGTGCCAGCAGTTTGAAGCGGGAGCAGTACTTC. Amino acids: CASSLKREQYF.

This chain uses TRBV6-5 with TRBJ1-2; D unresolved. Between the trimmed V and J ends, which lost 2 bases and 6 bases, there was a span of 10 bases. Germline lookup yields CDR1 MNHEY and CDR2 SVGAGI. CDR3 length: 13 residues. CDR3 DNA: TGTGCCAGCAGTTACGCCAGCAACCATGGCTACACCTTC. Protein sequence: CASSYASNHGYTF.

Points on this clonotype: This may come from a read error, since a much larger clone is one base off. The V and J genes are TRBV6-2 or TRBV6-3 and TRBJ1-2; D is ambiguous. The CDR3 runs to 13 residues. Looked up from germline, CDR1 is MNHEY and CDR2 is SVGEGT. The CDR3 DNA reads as TGTGCCAGCAGGGCGACACTTAACTATGACTACACCTTC. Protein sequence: CASRATLNYDYTF.

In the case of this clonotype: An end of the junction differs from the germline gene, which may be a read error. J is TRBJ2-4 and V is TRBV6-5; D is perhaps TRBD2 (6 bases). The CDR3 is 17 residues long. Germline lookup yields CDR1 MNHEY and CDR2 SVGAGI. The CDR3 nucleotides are TGTGCCAGGAGTTACCCGCTCACCTACAAAAGGGGACTCATTCAGTACTTC. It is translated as CARSYPLTYKRGLIQYF.

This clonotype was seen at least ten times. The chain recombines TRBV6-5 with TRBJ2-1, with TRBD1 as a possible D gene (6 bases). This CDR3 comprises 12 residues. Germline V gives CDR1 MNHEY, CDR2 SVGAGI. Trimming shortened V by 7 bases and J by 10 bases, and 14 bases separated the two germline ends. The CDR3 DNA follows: TGTGCCAGCACCAACACGGGACAAGAGCAGTTCTTC. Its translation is CASTNTGQEQFF.

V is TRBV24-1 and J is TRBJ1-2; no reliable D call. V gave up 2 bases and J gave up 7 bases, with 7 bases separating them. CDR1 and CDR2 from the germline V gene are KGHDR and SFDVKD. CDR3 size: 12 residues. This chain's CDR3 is CATSDSGIGYTF. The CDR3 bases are TGTGCCACCAGTGATTCAGGAATTGGCTACACCTTC.

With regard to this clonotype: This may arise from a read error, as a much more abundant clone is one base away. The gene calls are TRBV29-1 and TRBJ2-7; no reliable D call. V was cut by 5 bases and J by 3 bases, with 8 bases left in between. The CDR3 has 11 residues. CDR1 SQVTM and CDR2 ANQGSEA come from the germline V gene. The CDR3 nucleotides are TGCAGCGTTTCCCAGAACTACGAGCAGTACTTC. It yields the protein CSVSQNYEQYF.

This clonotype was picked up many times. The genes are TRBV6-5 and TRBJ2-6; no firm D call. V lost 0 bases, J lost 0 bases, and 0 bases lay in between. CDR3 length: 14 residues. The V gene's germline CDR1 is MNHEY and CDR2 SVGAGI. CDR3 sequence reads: CASSYSSGANVLTF. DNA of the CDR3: TGTGCCAGCAGTTACTCCTCTGGGGCCAACGTCCTGACTTTC.

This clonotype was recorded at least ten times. The CDR3 DNA follows: TGTGCCAGCAGTTTAAGGGGGGGGTCCTACGAGCAGTACTTC. Amino acids: CASSLRGGSYEQYF. This chain links TRBV12-3 or TRBV12-4 with TRBJ2-7; D might be TRBD2 (7 bases). The V end lost 2 bases, the J end lost 1 base, and 9 bases lay between the germline ends. CDR3 length equals 14 residues.

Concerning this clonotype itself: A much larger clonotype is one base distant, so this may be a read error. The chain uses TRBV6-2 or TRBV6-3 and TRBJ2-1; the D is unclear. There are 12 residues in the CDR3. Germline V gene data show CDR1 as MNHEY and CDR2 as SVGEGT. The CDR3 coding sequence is TGTGCCAGCAGTCCTGTCTCCAATGTGCAGTTCTTC. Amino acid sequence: CASSPVSNVQFF.

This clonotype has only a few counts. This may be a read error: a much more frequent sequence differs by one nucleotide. Here the CDR3 reads CANSLGQGGTDTQYF. The CDR3, as DNA: TGTGCCAACAGCCTCGGACAGGGAGGCACAGATACGCAGTATTTT. The genes are TRBV6-6 and TRBJ2-3, with 8 positions matching TRBD1. Unmatched junction bases numbered 10, after V lost 10 bases and J lost 1 base. From germline, CDR1 is MNHNY and CDR2 SVGAGI (reference sequence). The CDR3 is 15 residues long.